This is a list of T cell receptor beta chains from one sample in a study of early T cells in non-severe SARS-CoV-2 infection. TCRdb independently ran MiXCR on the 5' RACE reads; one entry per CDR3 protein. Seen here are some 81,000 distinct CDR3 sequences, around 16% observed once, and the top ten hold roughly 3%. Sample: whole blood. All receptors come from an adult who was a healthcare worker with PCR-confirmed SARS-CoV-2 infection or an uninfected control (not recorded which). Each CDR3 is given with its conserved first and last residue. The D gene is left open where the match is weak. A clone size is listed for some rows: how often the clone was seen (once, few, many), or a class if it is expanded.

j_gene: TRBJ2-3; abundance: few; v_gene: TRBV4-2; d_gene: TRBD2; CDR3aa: CASSPQTGGSTDTQYF; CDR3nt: TGTGCCAGCAGCCCACAGACGGGGGGAAGCACAGATACGCAGTATTTT
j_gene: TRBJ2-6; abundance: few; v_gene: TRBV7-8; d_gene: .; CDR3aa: CASSPHRGTGANVLTF; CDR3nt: TGTGCCAGCAGCCCTCATAGGGGGACTGGGGCCAACGTCCTGACTTTC
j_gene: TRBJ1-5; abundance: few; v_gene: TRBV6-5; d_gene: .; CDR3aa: CASSATGGRQPQHF; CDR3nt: TGTGCCAGCAGTGCAACGGGAGGGCGGCAGCCCCAGCATTTT
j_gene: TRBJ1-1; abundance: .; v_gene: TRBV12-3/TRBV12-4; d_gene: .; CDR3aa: CASSPLAGHDTEAFF; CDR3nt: TGTGCCAGCAGTCCCCTGGCGGGGCACGACACTGAAGCTTTCTTT
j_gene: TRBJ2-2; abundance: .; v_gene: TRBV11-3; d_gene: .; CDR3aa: CASILRKGINTGELFF; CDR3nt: TGTGCCAGCATCCTGCGAAAGGGGATAAACACCGGGGAGCTGTTTTTT
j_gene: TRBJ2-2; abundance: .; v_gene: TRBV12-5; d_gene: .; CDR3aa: CASANTGELFF; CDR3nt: TGTGCTAGTGCCAACACCGGGGAGCTGTTTTTT
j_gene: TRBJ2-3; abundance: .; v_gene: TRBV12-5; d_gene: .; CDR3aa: CASGGSPPDTQYF; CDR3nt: TGTGCTAGTGGGGGGAGTCCTCCAGATACGCAGTATTTT
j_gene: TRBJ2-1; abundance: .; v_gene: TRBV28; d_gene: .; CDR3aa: CASTATENEQFF; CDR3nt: TGTGCCAGCACCGCTACAGAAAATGAGCAGTTCTTC
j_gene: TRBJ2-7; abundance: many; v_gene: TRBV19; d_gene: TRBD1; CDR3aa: CASSVARDRGGIYEQYF; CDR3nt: TGTGCCAGTAGCGTCGCCCGGGACAGGGGAGGAATCTACGAGCAGTACTTC
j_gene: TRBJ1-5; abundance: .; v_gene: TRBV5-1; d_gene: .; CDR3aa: CASSLGDQNQPQHF; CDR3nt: TGCGCCAGCAGCTTGGGGGACCAGAATCAGCCCCAGCATTTT
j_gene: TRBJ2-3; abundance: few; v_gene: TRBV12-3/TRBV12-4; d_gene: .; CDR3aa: CASSFRASTDTQYF; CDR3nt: TGTGCCAGCAGTTTTCGGGCTAGCACAGATACGCAGTATTTT
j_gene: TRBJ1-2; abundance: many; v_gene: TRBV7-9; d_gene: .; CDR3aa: CASSPAGTSNYGYTF; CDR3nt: TGTGCCAGCAGCCCAGCCGGGACGTCGAACTATGGCTACACCTTC
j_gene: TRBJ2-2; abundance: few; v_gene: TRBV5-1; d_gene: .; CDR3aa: CASSLDGGTPSGELFF; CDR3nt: TGCGCCAGCAGCTTGGATGGTGGGACACCGAGCGGGGAGCTGTTTTTT
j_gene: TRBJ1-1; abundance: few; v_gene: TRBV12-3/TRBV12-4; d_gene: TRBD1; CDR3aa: CASRRQGANTEAFF; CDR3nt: TGTGCCAGCAGAAGACAGGGGGCCAACACTGAAGCTTTCTTT
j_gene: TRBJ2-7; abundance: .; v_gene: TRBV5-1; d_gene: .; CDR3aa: CASSLSFDLTLLSYEQYF; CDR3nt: TGCGCCAGCAGCTTGTCGTTCGACCTAACCCTATTGTCCTACGAGCAGTACTTC
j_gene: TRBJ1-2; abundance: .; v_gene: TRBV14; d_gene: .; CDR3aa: CASSQDRRPSGYTF; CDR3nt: TGTGCCAGCAGCCAAGATAGGCGTCCTAGCGGCTACACCTTC
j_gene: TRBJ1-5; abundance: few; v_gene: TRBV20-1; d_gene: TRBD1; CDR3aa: CSAQQGAHNQPQHF; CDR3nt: TGCAGTGCTCAACAGGGGGCGCACAATCAGCCCCAGCATTTT
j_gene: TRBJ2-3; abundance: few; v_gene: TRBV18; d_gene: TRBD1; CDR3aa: CASSPLGTGMGTDTQYF; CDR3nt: TGTGCCAGCTCACCCTTAGGGACAGGAATGGGAACAGATACGCAGTATTTT
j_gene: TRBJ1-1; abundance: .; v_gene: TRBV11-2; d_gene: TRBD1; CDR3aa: CASSLGTGGHTEAFF; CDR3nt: TGTGCCAGCAGCTTAGGGACAGGGGGACATACTGAAGCTTTCTTT
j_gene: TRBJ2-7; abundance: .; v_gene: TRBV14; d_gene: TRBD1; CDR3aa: CASSPGQGREQYF; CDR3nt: TGTGCCAGCAGCCCCGGACAGGGGAGGGAGCAGTACTTC
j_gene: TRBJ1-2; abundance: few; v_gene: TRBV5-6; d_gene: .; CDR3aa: CASSFLGDDYGYTF; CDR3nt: TGTGCCAGCAGCTTCCTGGGGGACGACTATGGCTACACCTTC
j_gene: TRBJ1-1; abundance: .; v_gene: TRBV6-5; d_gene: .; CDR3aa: CASSYSFGINTEAFF; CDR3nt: TGTGCCAGCAGTTACTCGTTCGGGATTAACACTGAAGCTTTCTTT
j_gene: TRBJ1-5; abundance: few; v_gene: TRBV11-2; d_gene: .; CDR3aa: CASSSTDQPQHF; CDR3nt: TGTGCCAGCAGCTCGACAGATCAGCCCCAGCATTTT
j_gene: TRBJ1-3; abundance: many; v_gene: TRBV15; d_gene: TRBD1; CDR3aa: CATSSNRGGSGNTIYF; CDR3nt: TGTGCCACCAGCTCCAACAGGGGGGGCTCTGGAAACACCATATATTTT
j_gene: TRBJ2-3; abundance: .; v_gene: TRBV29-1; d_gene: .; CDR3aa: CSVIIWDFSHTDTQYF; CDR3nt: TGCAGCGTTATAATATGGGACTTCTCACACACAGATACGCAGTATTTT
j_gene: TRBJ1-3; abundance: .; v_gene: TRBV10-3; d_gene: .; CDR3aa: CAISDWIRGEGNTIYF; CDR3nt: TGTGCCATCAGTGATTGGATCAGGGGCGAGGGAAACACCATATATTTT
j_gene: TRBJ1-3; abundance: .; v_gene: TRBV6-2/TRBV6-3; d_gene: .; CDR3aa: CTSSWASGNTIYF; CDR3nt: TGTACCAGCAGTTGGGCCTCTGGAAACACCATATATTTT
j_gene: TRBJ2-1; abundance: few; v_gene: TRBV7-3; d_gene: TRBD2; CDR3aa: CASSLGTSGGDEQFF; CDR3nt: TGTGCCAGCAGCTTAGGGACTAGCGGGGGAGATGAGCAGTTCTTC
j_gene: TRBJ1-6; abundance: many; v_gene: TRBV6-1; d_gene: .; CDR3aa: CASSALRDTRGSPLHF; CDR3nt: TGTGCCAGCAGTGCCCTCCGGGACACTCGGGGTTCACCCCTCCACTTT
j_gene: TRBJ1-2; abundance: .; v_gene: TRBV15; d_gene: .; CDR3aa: CATSTGGGGGYTF; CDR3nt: TGTGCCACCAGCACGGGTGGCGGGGGCGGCTACACCTTC
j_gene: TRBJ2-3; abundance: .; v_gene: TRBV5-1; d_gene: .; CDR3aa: CASGGAPRDTQYF; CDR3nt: TGCGCCAGCGGGGGGGCGCCGAGGGATACGCAGTATTTT
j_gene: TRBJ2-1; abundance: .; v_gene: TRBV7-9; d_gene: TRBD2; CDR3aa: CASMWPAGGSAYYEQFF; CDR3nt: TGTGCCAGCATGTGGCCAGCGGGAGGTTCGGCATATTATGAGCAGTTCTTC
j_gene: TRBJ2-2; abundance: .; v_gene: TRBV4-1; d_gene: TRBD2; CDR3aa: CASRASGFTGELFF; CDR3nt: TGCGCCAGCAGGGCTAGCGGGTTCACCGGGGAGCTGTTTTTT
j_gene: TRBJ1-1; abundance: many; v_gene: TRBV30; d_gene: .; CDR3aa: CAWSPNRDLNTEAFF; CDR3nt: TGTGCCTGGAGTCCCAACAGGGACCTAAACACTGAAGCTTTCTTT
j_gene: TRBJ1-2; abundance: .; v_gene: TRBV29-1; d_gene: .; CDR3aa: CSVGGQPLNYGYTF; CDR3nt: TGCAGCGTTGGGGGGCAGCCACTTAACTATGGCTACACCTTC
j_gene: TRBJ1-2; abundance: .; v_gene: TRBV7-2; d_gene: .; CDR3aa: CASSLDTYGYTF; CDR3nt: TGTGCCAGCAGCCTGGACACCTATGGCTACACCTTC
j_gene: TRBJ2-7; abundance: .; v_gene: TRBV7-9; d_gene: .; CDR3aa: CASSRGTNEQYF; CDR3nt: TGTGCCAGCAGCCGCGGGACAAACGAGCAGTACTTC
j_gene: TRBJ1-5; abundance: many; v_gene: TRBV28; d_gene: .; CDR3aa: CASSLSVGYSNQPQHF; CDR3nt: TGTGCCAGCAGTTTATCGGTGGGATATAGCAATCAGCCCCAGCATTTT